Sequencing of this T cell receptor (beta chain) was carried out in a study of blood T cell repertoires in COVID-19. Study information: Spain, Italy and the United States supplied samples that represented acute and convalescent COVID-19. PBMCs, B-cell-depleted T cells, or T cells were the source of the cDNA or gDNA that made up the material.

The CDR3 covers 14 residues. V lost 6 bases and J 0 bases, leaving 9 bases between the germline ends. Germline V gene data show CDR1 as MGHRA and CDR2 as YSYEKL. Original data processing: Reference gene primer amplification gave nucleated cell count estimates. Data came from immunoSEQ multiplex PCR; TCRdb stores just in-frame clones and leaves some out. Clone size and the V and J calls come from that table; the DNA yielded D and trimming. The table includes roughly 100,000 clones, about 91% detected once. This clone has more than one count but fewer than ten. The sequence derives from a man between 18 and 29 years old with acute or convalescent COVID-19. The chain has TRBV4-1 and TRBJ2-1, with no clear D. The sequenced sample consisted of peripheral blood. Here the CDR3 reads CASSSLGSYNEQFF. DNA for the CDR3: TGCGCCAGCAGTAGCCTCGGCTCCTACAATGAGCAGTTCTTC.